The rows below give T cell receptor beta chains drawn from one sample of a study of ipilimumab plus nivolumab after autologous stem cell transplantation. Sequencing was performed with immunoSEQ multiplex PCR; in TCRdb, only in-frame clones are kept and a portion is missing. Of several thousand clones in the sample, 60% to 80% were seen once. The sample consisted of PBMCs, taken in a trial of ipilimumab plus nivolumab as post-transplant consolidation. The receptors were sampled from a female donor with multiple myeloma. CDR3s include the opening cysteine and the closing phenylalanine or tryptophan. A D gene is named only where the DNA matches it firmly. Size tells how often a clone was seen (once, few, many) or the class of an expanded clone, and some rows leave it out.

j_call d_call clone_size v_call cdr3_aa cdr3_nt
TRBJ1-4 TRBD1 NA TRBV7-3 CASSSGTGNELFF TGTGCCAGCAGCTCCGGGACAGGGAACGAACTGTTTTTT
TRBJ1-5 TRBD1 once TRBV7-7 CASSRDRDQPQHF TGTGCCAGCAGTCGTGACAGGGATCAGCCCCAGCATTTT
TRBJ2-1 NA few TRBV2 CASRGPSYNEQFF TGTGCCAGCAGGGGTCCATCCTACAATGAGCAGTTCTTC
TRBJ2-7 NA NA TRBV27 CASSTLTASSYEQYF TGTGCCAGCAGTACCCTGACGGCAAGCTCCTACGAGCAGTACTTC
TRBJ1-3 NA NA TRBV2 CASSENGQVGVSGNTIYF TGTGCCAGCAGTGAAAATGGGCAGGTCGGGGTCTCTGGAAACACCATATATTTT
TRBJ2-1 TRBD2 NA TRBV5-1 CASSLAPSGRALASGNEQFF TGCGCCAGCAGCTTGGCGCCTAGCGGGAGGGCCCTGGCATCGGGCAATGAGCAGTTCTTC
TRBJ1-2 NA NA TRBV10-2 CASRADANYGYTF TGCGCCAGCAGGGCAGACGCTAACTATGGCTACACCTTC
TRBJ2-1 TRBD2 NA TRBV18 CASSWTSGIYNEQFF TGTGCCAGCTCGTGGACTAGCGGGATCTACAATGAGCAGTTCTTC
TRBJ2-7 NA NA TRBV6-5 CASSPSSYEQYF TGTGCCAGCAGCCCTAGCTCCTACGAGCAGTACTTC
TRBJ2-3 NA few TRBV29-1 CSVSRSQGTDTQYF TGCAGCGTTAGCCGGTCTCAGGGCACAGATACGCAGTATTTT
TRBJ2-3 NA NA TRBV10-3 CAISDPPDTQYF TGTGCCATCAGTGATCCTCCAGATACGCAGTATTTT
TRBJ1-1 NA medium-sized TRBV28 CASSPLGRTLTEAFF TGTGCCAGCAGCCCTCTGGGTAGGACTCTCACTGAAGCTTTCTTT
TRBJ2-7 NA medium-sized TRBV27 CASSYPGGEQYF TGTGCCAGCAGTTATCCTGGAGGCGAGCAGTACTTC
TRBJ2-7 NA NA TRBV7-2 CASSFNRDALYEQYF TGTGCCAGCAGCTTTAACCGGGACGCCCTCTACGAGCAGTACTTC
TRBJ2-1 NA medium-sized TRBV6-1 CASSVLTYNEQFF TGTGCCAGCAGTGTCCTCACCTACAATGAGCAGTTCTTC
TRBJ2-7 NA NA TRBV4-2 CASSQEWTPYEQYF TGTGCCAGCAGCCAAGAATGGACTCCTTACGAGCAGTACTTC
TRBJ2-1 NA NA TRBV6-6 CASSPTRAVYNEQFF TGTGCCAGCAGTCCCACCCGGGCGGTATACAATGAGCAGTTCTTC
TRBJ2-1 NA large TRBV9 CASTGSGPSYNEQFF TGTGCCAGCACCGGGAGCGGTCCCTCCTACAATGAGCAGTTCTTC
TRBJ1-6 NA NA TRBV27 CASSPPSSPLHF TGTGCCAGCAGTCCCCCTTCGTCACCCCTCCACTTT
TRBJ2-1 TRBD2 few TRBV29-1 CSGTSGRASEQFF TGCAGCGGGACTAGCGGGAGGGCCAGTGAGCAGTTCTTC
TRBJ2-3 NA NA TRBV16 CASSRDTDTQYF TGTGCCAGCAGCCGGGACACAGATACGCAGTATTTT
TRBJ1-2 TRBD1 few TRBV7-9 CASSPDRGDSRGYTF TGTGCCAGCAGCCCGGACAGGGGCGACAGCCGGGGCTACACCTTC
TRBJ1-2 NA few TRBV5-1 CASSLGQGIGDGYTF TGCGCCAGCAGCTTGGGTCAGGGGATCGGAGATGGCTACACCTTC
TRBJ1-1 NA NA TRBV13 CASSVDIFGTEAFF TGTGCCAGCAGCGTAGACATATTCGGCACTGAAGCTTTCTTT
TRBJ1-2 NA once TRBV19 CASSPRHAKLYGYTF TGTGCCAGTAGTCCCCGTCACGCGAAGCTCTATGGCTACACCTTC
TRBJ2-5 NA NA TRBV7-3 CASSLNSGQGKETQYF TGTGCCAGCAGCTTAAACAGTGGGCAGGGTAAAGAGACCCAGTACTTC
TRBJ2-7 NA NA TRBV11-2 CASSLEGGGYEQYF TGTGCCAGCAGCTTAGAGGGAGGTGGCTACGAGCAGTACTTC
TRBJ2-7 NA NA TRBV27 CATGGYYEQYF TGTGCCACCGGGGGATACTACGAGCAGTACTTC
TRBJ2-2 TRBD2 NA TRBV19 CASSTGRTSGSGTGELFF TGTGCCAGTAGTACTGGACGGACTAGCGGGAGTGGGACCGGGGAGCTGTTTTTT
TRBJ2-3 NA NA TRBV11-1 CASSLSPDTQYF TGTGCCAGCAGCTTATCGCCAGATACGCAGTATTTT
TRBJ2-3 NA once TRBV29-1 CSVELDRSSTDTQYF TGCAGCGTTGAATTGGACAGATCTAGCACAGATACGCAGTATTTT
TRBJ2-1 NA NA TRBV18 CASSDQRGNEQFF TGTGCCAGCTCAGATCAACGGGGTAATGAGCAGTTCTTC
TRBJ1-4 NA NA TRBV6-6 CASSYSTGLNEKLFF TGTGCCAGCAGTTACTCGACAGGCCTAAATGAAAAACTGTTTTTT
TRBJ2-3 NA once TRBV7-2 CASTSGSPDTQYF TGTGCCAGCACCTCAGGGTCCCCAGATACGCAGTATTTT
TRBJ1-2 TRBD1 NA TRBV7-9 CASSSPTGEIGGYTF TGTGCCAGCAGCTCGCCGACAGGGGAAATCGGTGGCTACACCTTC
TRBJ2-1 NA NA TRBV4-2 CASSPTGGRDEQFF TGTGCCAGCAGCCCGACGGGTGGGAGAGATGAGCAGTTCTTC
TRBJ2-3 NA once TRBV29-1 CSNRDGLRTDTQYF TGCAGCAACAGGGACGGTCTCCGCACAGATACGCAGTATTTT
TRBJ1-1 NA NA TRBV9 CASSARTDRNTEAFF TGTGCCAGCAGCGCTCGGACAGACCGGAACACTGAAGCTTTCTTT
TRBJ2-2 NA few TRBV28 CASSKNFGTGELFF TGTGCCAGCAGCAAAAATTTCGGGACCGGGGAGCTGTTTTTT
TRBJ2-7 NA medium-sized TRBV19 CASSLTGESYEQYF TGTGCCAGTAGCTTAACCGGGGAATCCTACGAGCAGTACTTC
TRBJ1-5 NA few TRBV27 CASSQGGNQPQHF TGTGCCAGCAGCCAGGGTGGCAATCAGCCCCAGCATTTT
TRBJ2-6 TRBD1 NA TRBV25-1 CASSGGQGIHAGANVLTF TGTGCCAGCAGCGGTGGACAGGGTATCCATGCGGGGGCCAACGTCCTGACTTTC
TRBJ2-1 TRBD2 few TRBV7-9 CASSLGLAGAGFF TGTGCCAGCAGCTTAGGGCTAGCGGGAGCCGGGTTCTTC
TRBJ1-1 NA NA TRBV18 CASSLSGGDTEAFF TGTGCCAGCTCCCTGAGCGGGGGGGACACTGAAGCTTTCTTT
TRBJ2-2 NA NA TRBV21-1 CASSKGRLEANTGELFF TGTGCCAGCAGCAAAGGCAGGCTCGAAGCGAACACCGGGGAGCTGTTTTTT
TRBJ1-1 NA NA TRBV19 CASSIGRNTEAFF TGTGCCAGTAGTATAGGGAGGAACACTGAAGCTTTCTTT
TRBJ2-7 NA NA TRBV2 CATQDLSYEQYF TGTGCCACCCAGGACCTCTCCTACGAGCAGTACTTC
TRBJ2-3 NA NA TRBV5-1 CASSLGERTDTQYF TGCGCCAGCAGCTTGGGGGAGCGGACAGATACGCAGTATTTT
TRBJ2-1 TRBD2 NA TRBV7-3 CASSFTTGTSSYNEQFF TGTGCCAGCAGCTTCACTACCGGGACTAGCTCCTACAATGAGCAGTTCTTC
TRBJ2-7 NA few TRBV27 CASSHPSSEQYF TGTGCCAGCAGTCACCCCTCGTCGGAGCAGTACTTC
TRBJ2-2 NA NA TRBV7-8 CASSLVSPNTGELFF TGTGCCAGCAGCTTAGTTAGCCCGAACACCGGGGAGCTGTTTTTT
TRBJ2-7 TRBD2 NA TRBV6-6 CASSYSKLTRGEEQYF TGTGCCAGCAGTTACTCGAAACTAACCCGGGGGGAAGAGCAGTACTTC
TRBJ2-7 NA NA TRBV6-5 CASSGTGYEQYF TGTGCCAGCAGTGGGACTGGCTACGAGCAGTACTTC
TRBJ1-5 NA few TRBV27 CASSLPGLPQHF TGTGCCAGCAGTTTACCGGGCCTGCCCCAGCATTTT